Listed below are T cell receptor beta chains from one sample, sequenced in a study of T cell repertoires in cytomegalovirus infection. TCRdb independently ran MiXCR on the reads; one entry per CDR3 protein. The sample gives 150,000 to 200,000 distinct CDR3 sequences, 8% to 10% of which show up once; about 4.6% is in the top ten. Sequencing was carried out using PBMCs. The source is a human donor in good health (CMV status not recorded). Some clones in this sample may be carry-over from other donors' samples. Both conserved end residues are part of each CDR3. Fields, in order: V gene, D gene, J gene, clone size, CDR3 protein, CDR3 DNA. The D gene is left open where the match is weak. Expanded clones are given a class, and other clones once, few, many or no size at all.

TRBV7-9,NA,TRBJ1-1,few,CASSISSTEAFF,TGTGCCAGCAGCATCAGCAGCACTGAAGCTTTCTTT
TRBV18,NA,TRBJ2-4,NA,CASSPPHGQGGNIQYF,TGTGCCAGCTCACCCCCGCATGGACAGGGAGGGAACATTCAGTACTTC
TRBV14,NA,TRBJ2-7,NA,CASSQGPSPYEQYF,TGTGCCAGCAGCCAAGGTCCGTCTCCCTACGAGCAGTACTTC
TRBV7-6,NA,TRBJ1-4,many,CASSLVTFATNEKLFF,TGTGCCAGCAGCTTAGTAACATTCGCAACTAATGAAAAACTGTTTTTT
TRBV12-3/TRBV12-4,NA,TRBJ2-7,NA,CASSLETATYEQYF,TGTGCCAGCAGTTTAGAGACAGCAACCTACGAGCAGTACTTC
TRBV5-5,NA,TRBJ2-7,NA,CASSSMAGSYEQYF,TGTGCCAGCAGCTCCATGGCCGGTAGTTACGAGCAGTACTTC
TRBV7-6,TRBD1,TRBJ1-2,NA,CASSQAGTAGYTF,TGTGCCAGCAGCCAAGCTGGGACAGCTGGCTACACCTTC
TRBV20-1,NA,TRBJ1-1,NA,CSARRGVNTEAFF,TGCAGTGCTAGACGAGGGGTGAACACTGAAGCTTTCTTT
TRBV7-2,NA,TRBJ2-7,many,CASSLALSYEQYF,TGTGCCAGCAGCTTAGCGCTCAGTTACGAGCAGTACTTC
TRBV7-2,NA,TRBJ2-3,many,CASSLAGAATPTDTQYF,TGTGCCAGCAGCTTAGCTGGCGCGGCTACCCCCACAGATACGCAGTATTTT
TRBV20-1,TRBD1,TRBJ2-6,few,CSAEETGGRSGANVLTF,TGCAGTGCCGAGGAAACAGGGGGACGCTCTGGGGCCAACGTCCTGACTTTC
TRBV19,NA,TRBJ2-2,many,CASSWTNGELFF,TGTGCCAGTAGTTGGACAAACGGGGAGCTGTTTTTT
TRBV12-3/TRBV12-4,TRBD2,TRBJ2-7,many,CASSLRTSGSYEQYF,TGTGCCAGCAGTCTACGGACTAGCGGGAGTTACGAGCAGTACTTC
TRBV28,TRBD1,TRBJ1-5,NA,CASSLWGRGVENQPQHF,TGTGCCAGCAGTTTATGGGGCAGGGGGGTTGAAAATCAGCCCCAGCATTTT
TRBV2,TRBD1,TRBJ1-2,few,CASSRDRGVGDIGYTF,TGTGCCAGCAGCCGGGACAGGGGAGTCGGTGACATCGGCTACACCTTC
TRBV7-2,NA,TRBJ2-7,many,CASSRQVLYEQYF,TGTGCCAGCAGTAGACAGGTCCTCTACGAGCAGTACTTC